This T cell receptor (beta chain) was identified during a study of cytomegalovirus exposure and HLA in healthy donors (dated by TCRdb to 2016 to 2017). For the study in its entirety: In an earlier analysis of some 610 of the donors, around 300 Gb of sequence data and 100 million or so unique TCR beta sequences from about 179 million T cells were reported. The study profiled the T cell repertoires of fewer than 850 subjects by immunosequencing and related them to cytomegalovirus serostatus. Roughly 300 gigabases of sequencing data and approximately 93 million unique TCR sequences were included in an early release covering about 620 HLA-typed donors. On average, roughly 240,000 unique TCR beta nucleotide sequences were sequenced per donor among about 400 genotyped donors of the cohort, with about 19% of those sequences being non-productive. Genome-wide SNP genotypes for about 60% of the roughly 670 donors were used in a later genetic analysis, which treated that subset as a discovery cohort. High-throughput TCR immunosequencing, statistical association of individual TCRs with disease status, and machine learning were combined to predict cytomegalovirus infection status. Among the approximately 400 genotyped donors, roughly 80% belonged to the genetic ancestry cluster associated with self-reported Caucasian donors. The number of donors typed differed by locus, with about 629-640 for A, B, C, DRB1 and DQB1, roughly 550 for DQA1, about 610 for DPA1, and around 460 for DPB1. To study patterns of TCR occurrence, a later analysis re-analyzed previously published TCR beta repertoires from around 660 donors and added high-resolution HLA genotyping. Because of strong linkage in the cohort, 4 to 6 DR-DQ haplotypes were treated as single units for association and clustering. The study was designed to test whether signatures of past pathogen exposure could be identified by cataloging public T cell receptors. HLA typing covered class I and class II loci at four-digit resolution. All discovery cohort repertoires had been generated using a single sequencing platform. Rather than using new phenotypic data, the later analysis identified candidate immune exposures from TCR beta sequences and from how often those sequences occurred across donors. An earlier analysis of a few hundred of the donors applied high-throughput TCR beta sequencing to assess whether each TCR beta V gene segment acted as functional or pseudogenic. In addition to the first cohort of approximately 670 subjects, a separate validation cohort of approximately 120 different subjects was used. Donor age, sex, ethnicity and CMV serostatus were compiled together with the repertoire data.

The cohort comprised 550 to 700 healthy bone marrow donors. Cohort members were all nominally healthy when sampled, although unrecorded immune exposures were likely present. The donor tested CMV seropositive, placing the donor among the 289 seropositive members of the cohort. Every donor gave a peripheral blood sample, and the peripheral blood mononuclear cells from that sample were used for TCR beta sequencing. The Qiagen DNeasy Blood Extraction Kit was used to extract genomic DNA from the blood cell samples. With respect to this clone: The antigen this receptor binds is unknown. No qualities accompany the bases; no much larger clone lies one base away.

Broad study findings and their caveats: Compared with the roughly 710-donor mean, donors in an Asian-associated ancestry cluster had fewer N-insertions in productive TCRs, according to a later genetic analysis. Several of the top co-occurrence clusters appeared to be linked to parvovirus B19, influenza, CMV and Epstein-Barr virus, according to a later analysis. Across donors, most TCR sequences were observed very rarely, whereas some public TCRs were present in many individuals. At a false discovery rate of 0.05, a later analysis linked roughly 17,000 TCR beta sequences to specific HLA alleles. The sequencing pipeline was judged likely to have produced a cluster of highly shared sequence variants as a technical artifact. For the cohort, immune exposure information was limited to CMV serostatus. Sequencing depth was assumed to be roughly uniform across donors in the presence/absence analyses, though that assumption may not hold. A later analysis found that TCR association rates varied across HLA loci, with DRB1 alleles showing the most associated TCRs and HLA-C alleles the fewest. In vitro tests confirmed that a few of the cytomegalovirus-associated TCR beta chains recognize cytomegalovirus antigens. Because counts were too low, roughly 17 rarely observed V segments, including chromosome 9 orphons, were left out of the earlier analysis of 587 of the donors. V-gene and J-gene trimming of TCR beta chains was associated with a missense DCLRE1C variant in a later genetic analysis, and the association was replicated in an independent cohort. A further reported finding was that TCR beta sequences accurately predicted the HLA-A and HLA-B alleles for most subjects in the first cohort. The classifier was reported to diagnose cytomegalovirus status with high specificity and sensitivity in both the original and validation cohorts. HLA typing was unavailable for some donors at each locus, so association tests used only the typed subset. The 87-base-pair reads could not distinguish some IMGT-functional V segments, including TRBV6-2 and TRBV6-3, so those segments were excluded. Correlated functional status among segregating V segments might reflect linkage disequilibrium, but an unknown experimental factor could not be ruled out. According to a later analysis, most CMV-associated TCR beta chains appeared to be HLA-restricted, and the HLA associations seemed to be driven largely by CMV exposure. In a later analysis, HLA-associated TCR beta chains were found to be more clonally expanded and to have lower generation probabilities than equally common non-associated chains. An earlier analysis of roughly 570 of the donors showed that most TCR beta V segments appeared in productive rearrangements either about 90% or about 30% of the time, which broadly matched IMGT annotations. A total of roughly 160 TCR beta chains were listed by the study as associated with cytomegalovirus. Strong co-occurrence of HLA alleles, especially DR and DQ, made assigning TCR associations to individual alleles difficult. Only TCR beta chains were sequenced in this cohort, and the absence of alpha or paired-chain data limited detectable features. The authors suggested that the approach could potentially be generalized to other disease states and immunological phenotypes.

The library was made by the immunoSEQ multiplex PCR assay. For the multiplex PCR, a mixture combining 60 forward primers for TCR Vbeta segments and 13 reverse primers for TCR Jbeta segments was used. The CDR3 region of rearranged TCR beta genes was amplified from genomic DNA with a multiplex PCR assay. The amplified TCR beta libraries were sequenced on the Illumina HiSeq System as 87-base-pair reads. Per the authors' processing: Across the 500 to 850 repertoires, a later analysis counted tens of millions of unique TCR beta chains, some 11 million of which were shared by at least two donors. Raw reads were error-corrected and collapsed into unique sequences by a nearest-neighbor algorithm in which closely related sequences were merged to remove PCR and sequencing errors. Alignment of CDR3 sequences to IMGT reference sequences was used to assign V, D and J gene segments. Each retained sequence needed at least a six-nucleotide match to both a V gene segment and a J gene segment. A rearrangement was called productive if the CDR3 had no stop codons and remained in frame with V and J, and every other rearrangement was called non-productive. Following IMGT convention, CDR3 was defined as the stretch from the second conserved V-encoded cysteine to the conserved J-encoded phenylalanine. The earlier analysis of a few hundred of the donors excluded sequences that lacked an unambiguous match to a single V gene segment. An earlier analysis of a few hundred of the donors classified V segments as functional when productive rearrangements were above 56.7% and as segregating when the standard deviation between donors was above 5%. To diagnose cytomegalovirus status from the catalog of TCR beta chain sequences, a statistical classification framework was built. V and J gene assignment, in a later analysis, came from comparing TCR nucleotide sequences with IMGT/GENE-DB human TR gene sequences. A later analysis assigned CDR3 sequences and most-parsimonious VDJ recombination scenarios with the TCRdist pipeline. In a later analysis, each TCR beta chain was defined by its CDR3 amino acid sequence together with its V-gene family, and reads without a unique V-gene family were excluded. To address suspected cross-contamination and a sequencing artifact, a later analysis removed roughly 580 highly shared, low-generation-probability nucleotide sequences. In a later analysis, a clonal expansion index was calculated for each public chain from normalized within-repertoire ranks of inferred template counts. A later analysis computed generation probabilities with a VDJ recombination model fitted to out-of-frame rearrangements, and checked the results against IGoR. In a later analysis, hypergeometric tests were used to score TCR-TCR, TCR-HLA and TCR-CMV co-occurrence, with a repertoire-size bias correction applied to TCR pairs. False discovery rates were estimated in a later analysis by permuting HLA or CMV assignments 20 times. In a later analysis, co-occurring TCRs were grouped with DBSCAN, and TCRdist sequence similarity was added when clustering was performed within HLA-allele-positive subsets. Co-occurrence clustering excluded repertoires with fewer than 30,000 or more than 120,000 public chains, plus five with anomalous nucleotide sharing. TCRdb took over this immuneACCESS table, retaining in-frame rearrangements with V and J assigned. Such tables are incomplete; in checked studies, under half of the missing clones stem from an unresolved V gene, and the remainder is unexplained. The V and J calls and clone size are taken from that table; D and trimming were inferred from the DNA. The sample table contains 95,000 to 150,000 clones; only one count was recorded for 80% of them. The ten largest clones represent about 8.9% of the sample.

V loses 4 bases of germline sequence and J loses 5 bases, and the interval between the two ends is 8 bases. From the cysteine through the phenylalanine, the CDR3 covers 11 amino acids. Only the CDR3 portion is preserved as DNA: 33 bases, with reading frame beginning at the first base. CDR1 and CDR2, per the germline V gene (reference sequence), are DFQATT and SNEGSKA. This clonotype was obtained from a man aged 30-40 years in good health and CMV-seropositive. The sequencing sample was made of PBMCs. Here the chain combines TRBV20-1 and TRBJ1-2; TRBD1 could be the D gene, as 5 bases match. The bases are TGCAGTGCTAAAGACAGTTATGGCTACACCTTC. The translation is CSAKDSYGYTF.